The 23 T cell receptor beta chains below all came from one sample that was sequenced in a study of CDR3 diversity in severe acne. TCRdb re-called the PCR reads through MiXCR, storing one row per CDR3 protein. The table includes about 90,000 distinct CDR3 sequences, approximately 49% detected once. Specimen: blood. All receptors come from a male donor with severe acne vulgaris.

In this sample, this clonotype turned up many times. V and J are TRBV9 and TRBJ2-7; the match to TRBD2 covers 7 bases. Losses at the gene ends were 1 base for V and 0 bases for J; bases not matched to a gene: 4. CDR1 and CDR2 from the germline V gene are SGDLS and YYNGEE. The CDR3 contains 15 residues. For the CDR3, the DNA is TGTGCCAGCAGCGTATTGGGCGGGAGCTCCTACGAGCAGTACTTC. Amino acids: CASSVLGGSSYEQYF. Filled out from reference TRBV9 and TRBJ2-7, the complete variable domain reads DSGVTQTPKHLITATGQRVTLRCSPRSGDLSVYWYQQSLDQGLQFLIQYYNGEERAKGNILERFSAQQFPDLHSELNLSSLELGDSALYFCASSVLGGSSYEQYFGPGTRLTVT.

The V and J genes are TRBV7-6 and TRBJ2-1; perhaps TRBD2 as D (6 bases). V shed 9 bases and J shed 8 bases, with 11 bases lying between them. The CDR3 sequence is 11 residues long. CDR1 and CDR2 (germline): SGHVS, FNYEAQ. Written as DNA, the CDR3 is TGTGCCAGGACCCCGGGGGATGAGCAGTTCTTC. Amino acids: CARTPGDEQFF.

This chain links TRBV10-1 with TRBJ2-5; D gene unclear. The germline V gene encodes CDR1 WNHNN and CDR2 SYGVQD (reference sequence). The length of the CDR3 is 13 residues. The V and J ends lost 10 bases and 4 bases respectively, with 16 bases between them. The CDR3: CANAVRHLETQYF. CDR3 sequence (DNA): TGCGCCAATGCTGTAAGGCATCTAGAGACCCAGTACTTC.

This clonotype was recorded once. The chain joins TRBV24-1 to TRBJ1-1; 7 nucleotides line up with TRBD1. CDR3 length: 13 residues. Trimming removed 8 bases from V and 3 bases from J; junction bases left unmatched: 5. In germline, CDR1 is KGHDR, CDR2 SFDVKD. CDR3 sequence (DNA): TGTGCCACCACTCTCGGACAGGACACTGAAGCTTTCTTT. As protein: CATTLGQDTEAFF.

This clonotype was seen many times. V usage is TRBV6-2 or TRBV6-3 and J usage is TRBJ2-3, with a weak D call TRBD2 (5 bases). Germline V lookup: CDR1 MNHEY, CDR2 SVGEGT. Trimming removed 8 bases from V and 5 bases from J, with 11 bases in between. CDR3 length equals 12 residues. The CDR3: CASGYGGDTQYF. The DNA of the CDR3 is TGTGCCAGCGGCTACGGAGGAGATACGCAGTATTTT.

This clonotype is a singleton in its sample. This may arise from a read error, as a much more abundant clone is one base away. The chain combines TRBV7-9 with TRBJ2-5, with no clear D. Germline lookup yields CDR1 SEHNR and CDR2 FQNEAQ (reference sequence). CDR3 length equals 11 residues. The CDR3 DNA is TGTGCCGGCCTCTACCAAGAGACCCAGTGCTTC. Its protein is CAGLYQETQCF. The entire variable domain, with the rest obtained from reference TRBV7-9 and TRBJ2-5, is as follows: DTGVSQNPRHKITKRGQNVTFRCDPISEHNRLYWYRQTLGQGPEFLTYFQNEAQLEKSRLLSDRFSAERPKGSFSTLEIQRTEQGDSAMYLCAGLYQETQCFGPGTRLLVL.

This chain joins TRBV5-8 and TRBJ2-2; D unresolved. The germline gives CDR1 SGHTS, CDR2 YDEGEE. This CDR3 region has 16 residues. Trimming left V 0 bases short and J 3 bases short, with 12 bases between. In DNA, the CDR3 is TGTGCCAGCAGCTTGGCCGTCAGGCGACACACCGGGGAGCTGTTTTTT. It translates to CASSLAVRRHTGELFF.

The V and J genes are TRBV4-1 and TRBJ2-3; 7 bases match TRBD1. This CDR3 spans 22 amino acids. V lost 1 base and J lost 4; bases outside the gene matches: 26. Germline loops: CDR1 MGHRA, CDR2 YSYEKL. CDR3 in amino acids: CASSQGQGSRPHGDARADTQYF. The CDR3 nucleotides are TGCGCCAGCAGCCAAGGACAGGGCAGCAGACCCCACGGGGACGCGAGGGCAGATACGCAGTATTTT.

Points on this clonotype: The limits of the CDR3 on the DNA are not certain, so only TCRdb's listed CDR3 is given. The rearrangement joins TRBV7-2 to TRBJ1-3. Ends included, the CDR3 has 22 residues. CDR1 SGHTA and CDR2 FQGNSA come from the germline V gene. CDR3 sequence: CASSLAVREGYEQYFGPGTIYF.

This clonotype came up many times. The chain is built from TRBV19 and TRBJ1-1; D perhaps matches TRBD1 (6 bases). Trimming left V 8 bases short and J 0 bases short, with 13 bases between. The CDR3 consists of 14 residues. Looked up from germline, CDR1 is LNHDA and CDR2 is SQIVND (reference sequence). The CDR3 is CASGSGAMNTEAFF. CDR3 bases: TGTGCCAGTGGGTCGGGGGCGATGAACACTGAAGCTTTCTTT.

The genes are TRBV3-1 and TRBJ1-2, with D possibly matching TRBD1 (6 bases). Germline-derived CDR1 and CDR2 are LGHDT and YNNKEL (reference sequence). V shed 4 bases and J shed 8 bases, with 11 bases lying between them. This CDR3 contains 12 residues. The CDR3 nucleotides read TGTGCCAGCAGCCCCCACAGGGACGGCTACACCTTC. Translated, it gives CASSPHRDGYTF. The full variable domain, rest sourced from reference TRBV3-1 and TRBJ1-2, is DTAVSQTPKYLVTQMGNDKSIKCEQNLGHDTMYWYKQDSKKFLKIMFSYNNKELIINETVPNRFSPKSPDKAHLNLHINSLELGDSAVYFCASSPHRDGYTFGSGTRLTVV.

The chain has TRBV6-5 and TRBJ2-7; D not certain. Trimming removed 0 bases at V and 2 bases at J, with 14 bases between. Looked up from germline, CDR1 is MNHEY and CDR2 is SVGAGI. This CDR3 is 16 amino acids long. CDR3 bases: TGTGCCAGCAGTTACTCGAGTTCCCAGGAAACCTACGAGCAGTACTTC. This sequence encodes CASSYSSSQETYEQYF.

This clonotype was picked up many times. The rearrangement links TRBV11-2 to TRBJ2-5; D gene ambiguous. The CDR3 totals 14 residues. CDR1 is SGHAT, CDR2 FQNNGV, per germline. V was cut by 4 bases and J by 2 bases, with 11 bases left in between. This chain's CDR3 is CASSSLRFQETQYF. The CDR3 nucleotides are TGTGCCAGCAGCTCATTACGGTTTCAAGAGACCCAGTACTTC.

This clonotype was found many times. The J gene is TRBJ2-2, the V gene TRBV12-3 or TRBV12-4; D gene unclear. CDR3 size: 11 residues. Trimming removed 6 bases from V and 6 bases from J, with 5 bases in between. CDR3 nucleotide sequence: TGTGCCAGCAGCCCATCCGGGGAGCTGTTTTTT. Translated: CASSPSGELFF.

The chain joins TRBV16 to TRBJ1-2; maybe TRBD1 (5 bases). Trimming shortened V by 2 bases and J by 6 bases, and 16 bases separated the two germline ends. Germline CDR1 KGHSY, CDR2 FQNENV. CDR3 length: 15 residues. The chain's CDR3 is CASSQPYGAGDGYTF. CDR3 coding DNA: TGTGCCAGCAGCCAACCGTATGGGGCAGGAGATGGCTACACCTTC. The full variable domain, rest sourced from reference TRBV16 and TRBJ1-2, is GEEVAQTPKHLVRGEGQKAKLYCAPIKGHSYVFWYQQVLKNEFKFLISFQNENVFDETGMPKERFSAKCLPNSPCSLEIQATKLEDSAVYFCASSQPYGAGDGYTFGSGTRLTVV.

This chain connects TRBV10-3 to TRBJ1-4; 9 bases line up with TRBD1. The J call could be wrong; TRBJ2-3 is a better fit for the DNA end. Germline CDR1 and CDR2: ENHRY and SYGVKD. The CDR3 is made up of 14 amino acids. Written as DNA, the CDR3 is TGTGCCATCAGTACAGGGGGCGAGGCAGATACGCAGTATTTT. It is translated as CAISTGGEADTQYF.

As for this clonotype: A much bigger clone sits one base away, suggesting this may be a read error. CDR3: CASSIGWLNAEAFF. The CDR3 DNA follows: TGTGCCAGTAGTATAGGCTGGCTGAACGCTGAAGCTTTCTTT. The chain links TRBV19 to TRBJ1-1, with D unresolved. CDR3 size: 14 residues. Germline V gene sequence: CDR1 LNHDA, CDR2 SQIVND (reference sequence).

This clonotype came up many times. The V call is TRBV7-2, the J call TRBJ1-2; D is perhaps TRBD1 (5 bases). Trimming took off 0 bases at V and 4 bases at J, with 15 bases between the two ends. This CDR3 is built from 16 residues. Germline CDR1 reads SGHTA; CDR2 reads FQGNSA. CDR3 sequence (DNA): TGTGCCAGCAGCTTAGCGGTAGGGGAACTTGGCTATGGCTACACCTTC. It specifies CASSLAVGELGYGYTF. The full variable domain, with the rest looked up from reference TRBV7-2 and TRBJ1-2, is GAGVSQSPSNKVTEKGKDVELRCDPISGHTALYWYRQSLGQGLEFLIYFQGNSAPDKSGLPSDRFSAERTGGSVSTLTIQRTQQEDSAVYLCASSLAVGELGYGYTFGSGTRLTVV.

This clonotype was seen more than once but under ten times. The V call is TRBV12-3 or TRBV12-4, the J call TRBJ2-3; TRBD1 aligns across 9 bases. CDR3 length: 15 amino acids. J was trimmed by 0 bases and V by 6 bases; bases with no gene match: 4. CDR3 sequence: CASSRGQGSTDTQYF. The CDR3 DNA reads TGTGCCAGCAGCCGGGGACAGGGCAGCACAGATACGCAGTATTTT.

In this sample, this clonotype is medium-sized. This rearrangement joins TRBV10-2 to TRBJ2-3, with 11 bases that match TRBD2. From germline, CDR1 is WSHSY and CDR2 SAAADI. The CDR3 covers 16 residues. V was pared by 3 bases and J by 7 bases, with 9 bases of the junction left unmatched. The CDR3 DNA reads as TGCGCCAGCAGTGACTTTCTAGCGGGAGGCGCGAATACGCAGTATTTT. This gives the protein CASSDFLAGGANTQYF.

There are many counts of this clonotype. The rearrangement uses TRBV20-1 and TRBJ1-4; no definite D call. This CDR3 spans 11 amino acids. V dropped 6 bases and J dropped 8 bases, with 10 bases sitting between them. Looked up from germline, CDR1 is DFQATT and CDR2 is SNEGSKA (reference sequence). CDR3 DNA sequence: TGCAGTGCCGGAGTTGGGGAAAAACTGTTTTTT. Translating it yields CSAGVGEKLFF.

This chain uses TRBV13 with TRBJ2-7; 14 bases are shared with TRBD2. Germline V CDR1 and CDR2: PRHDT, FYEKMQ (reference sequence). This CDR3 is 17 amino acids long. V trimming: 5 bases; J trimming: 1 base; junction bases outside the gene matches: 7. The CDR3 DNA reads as TGTGCCAGCAGCCCCGGACTAGCGGGAGGCCCATCCTACGAGCAGTACTTC. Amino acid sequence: CASSPGLAGGPSYEQYF.

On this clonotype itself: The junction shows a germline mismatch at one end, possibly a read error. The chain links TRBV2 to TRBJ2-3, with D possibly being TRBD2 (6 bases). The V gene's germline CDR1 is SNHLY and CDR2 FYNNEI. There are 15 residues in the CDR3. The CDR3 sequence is CVSNLRGTSTDTQYF. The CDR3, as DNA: TGTGTCAGCAACCTCCGGGGGACTAGCACAGATACGCAGTATTTT.